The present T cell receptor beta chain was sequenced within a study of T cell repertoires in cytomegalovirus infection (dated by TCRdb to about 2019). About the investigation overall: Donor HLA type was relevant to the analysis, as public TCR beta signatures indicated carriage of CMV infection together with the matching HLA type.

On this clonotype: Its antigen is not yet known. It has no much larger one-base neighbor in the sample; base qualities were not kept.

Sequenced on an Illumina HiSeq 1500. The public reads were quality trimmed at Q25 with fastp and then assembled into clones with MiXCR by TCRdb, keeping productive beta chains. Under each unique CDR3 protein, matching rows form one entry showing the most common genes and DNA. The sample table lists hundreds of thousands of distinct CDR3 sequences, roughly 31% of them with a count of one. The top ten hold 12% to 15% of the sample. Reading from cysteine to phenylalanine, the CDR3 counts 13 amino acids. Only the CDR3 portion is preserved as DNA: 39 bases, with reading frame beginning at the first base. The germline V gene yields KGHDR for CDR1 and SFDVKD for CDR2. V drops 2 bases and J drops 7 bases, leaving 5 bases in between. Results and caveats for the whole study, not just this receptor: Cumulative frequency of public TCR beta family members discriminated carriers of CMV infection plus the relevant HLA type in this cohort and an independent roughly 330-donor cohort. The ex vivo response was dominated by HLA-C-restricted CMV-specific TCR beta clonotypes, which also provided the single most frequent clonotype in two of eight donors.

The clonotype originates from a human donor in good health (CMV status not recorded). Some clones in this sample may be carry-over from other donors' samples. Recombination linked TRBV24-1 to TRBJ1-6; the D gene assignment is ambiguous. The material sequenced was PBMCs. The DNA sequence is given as TGTGCCACCAGTGATTCCTGGAATTCACCCCTCCACTTT. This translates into CATSDSWNSPLHF.